This T cell receptor (beta chain) was sequenced for a study of cytomegalovirus exposure and HLA in healthy donors. Regarding this clone: Antigen: not known.

CDR1 is SGHTA and CDR2 is FQGNSA in the germline V gene. V lost 1 base to trimming and J lost 2 bases; unmatched junction nucleotides: 2. The CDR3 runs 16 residues. Study-wide results and limits: The study recorded 160 or so TCR beta chains that were cytomegalovirus-associated.

The primer mix had 60 Vbeta and 13 Jbeta primers. Profiling relied on immunoSEQ multiplex PCR, and the TCRdb table lists in-frame clones only, not all of them. The data show about 200,000 clones, 79% seen once. The rearrangement links TRBV7-2 to TRBJ2-3; 11 bases match TRBD2. Source material: PBMCs. This receptor was obtained from a young woman in good health and CMV-seropositive. The chain's CDR3 is CASSLGLAGYTDTQYF. The CDR3 coding sequence is TGTGCCAGCAGCTTAGGACTAGCGGGGTACACAGATACGCAGTATTTT.